This passage covers 13 T cell receptor beta chains from one sample sequenced in a study of blood T cell repertoires in COVID-19 (dated by TCRdb to 2018 to 2020). The library was prepared using the immunoSEQ multiplex PCR assay. The table comes from immuneACCESS by way of TCRdb, which keeps in-frame sequences with V and J called. Part of the clones is missing from these tables; in studies checked, under half for an unresolved V gene and the rest for unknown reasons. The sample table shows around 120,000 clones, and 65% to 85% are seen once. The leading ten clones occupy 5.9% of the sample. Material for sequencing was peripheral blood. These receptors all come from an elderly man with active or convalescent COVID-19.

This clone has a single count. J is TRBJ2-5 and V is TRBV5-1, with 10 bases matching TRBD2. CDR1 is SGHRS and CDR2 is YFSETQ in the germline V gene. Trimming cost V 4 bases and J 1 base; bases outside gene matches: 1. CDR3 size: 14 residues. CDR3 region: CASSIAGGQETQYF. The DNA for the CDR3 is TGCGCCAGCAGCATAGCGGGGGGCCAAGAGACCCAGTACTTC.

To note about this clone: Within the sample, other DNA sequences also encode this same CDR3. This chain connects TRBV10-3 to TRBJ2-3; D call uncertain. This CDR3 is built from 12 residues. The germline V gene has CDR1 ENHRY and CDR2 SYGVKD. Trimming removed 4 bases at V and 1 base at J, with 3 bases between. CDR3 in DNA: TGTGCCATCAGTGGAGGCACAGATACGCAGTATTTT. As protein: CAISGGTDTQYF.

The genes are TRBV11-2 and TRBJ2-3; D gene ambiguous. Germline V gives CDR1 SGHAT, CDR2 FQNNGV. V lost 0 bases and J 3 bases, leaving 4 bases between the germline ends. This CDR3 is 13 amino acids long. CDR3 residues: CASSLDYTDTQYF. CDR3 DNA: TGTGCCAGCAGCTTAGATTATACAGATACGCAGTATTTT.

The chain combines TRBV9 with TRBJ1-2; a possible D gene is TRBD1 (6 bases). The ends were cut back, 4 bases at V and 7 bases at J, with 17 bases in the middle. CDR3 length: 14 residues. Germline V gene sequence: CDR1 SGDLS, CDR2 YYNGEE. The CDR3 DNA reads TGTGCCAGCAGCCAGCGGCGTCAAGGGGGTGGCTACACCTTC. This translates into CASSQRRQGGGYTF.

This clone was recorded once. The J gene is TRBJ1-3, the V gene TRBV27; 9 bases map to TRBD1. Germline lookup yields CDR1 MNHEY and CDR2 SMNVEV (reference sequence). J was trimmed by 0 bases and V by 5 bases; bases with no gene match: 5. This CDR3 contains 16 residues. The chain's CDR3 is CASSATGGYSGNTIYF. For the CDR3, the DNA is TGTGCCAGCAGTGCCACAGGGGGCTACTCTGGAAACACCATATATTTT.

The CDR3 reads CAIKNHREDGELFF. In nucleotides, the CDR3 is TGTGCCATCAAAAACCACAGGGAAGACGGGGAGCTGTTTTTT. The V call is TRBV10-3, the J call TRBJ2-2, with D possibly matching TRBD1 (6 bases). Trimming removed 7 bases at V and 7 bases at J, with 16 bases between. The germline gives CDR1 ENHRY, CDR2 SYGVKD. The CDR3 covers 14 residues.

The gene calls are TRBV15 and TRBJ2-3, with 8 bases lining up with TRBD2. The CDR3 is 18 residues long. Germline V CDR1 and CDR2: LNHNV, YYDKDF (reference sequence). V lost 0 bases to trimming and J lost 5 bases; unmatched junction nucleotides: 13. The CDR3: CATSRESGAGGGRDTQYF. DNA of the CDR3: TGTGCCACCAGCAGAGAATCGGGTGCGGGGGGCGGACGAGATACGCAGTATTTT.

J is TRBJ2-5 and V is TRBV7-2; 7 bases map to TRBD1. CDR1 is SGHTA and CDR2 is FQGNSA in the germline V gene. V was pared by 7 bases and J by 1 base, with 9 bases of the junction left unmatched. The CDR3 totals 15 residues. CDR3 amino acids: CASKFTGVPQETQYF. CDR3 nucleotide sequence: TGTGCCAGCAAATTCACAGGGGTCCCCCAAGAGACCCAGTACTTC. Filled out from reference TRBV7-2 and TRBJ2-5, the complete variable domain reads GAGVSQSPSNKVTEKGKDVELRCDPISGHTALYWYRQSLGQGLEFLIYFQGNSAPDKSGLPSDRFSAERTGGSVSTLTIQRTQQEDSAVYLCASKFTGVPQETQYFGPGTRLLVL.

The rearrangement uses TRBV24-1 and TRBJ2-3; D is perhaps TRBD2 (6 bases). V was clipped by 3 bases and J by 3 bases, with 6 bases between them. Germline CDR1 and CDR2: KGHDR and SFDVKD. This CDR3 contains 13 residues. CDR3 DNA sequence: TGTGCCACCAGTGATGCGGGGACAGATACGCAGTATTTT. It translates to CATSDAGTDTQYF.

CDR3 sequence (DNA): TGCGCCAGCAGCCAAGCGTCGTTAGATACGCAGTATTTT. Its translation is CASSQASLDTQYF. The chain combines TRBV4-1 with TRBJ2-3; D call uncertain. The germline V gene has CDR1 MGHRA and CDR2 YSYEKL. The CDR3 loop spans 13 amino acids. The V end was cut by 1 base, the J end by 5 bases, with 7 bases between.

The rearrangement links TRBV6-5 to TRBJ1-4, with D perhaps TRBD1 (5 bases). Per germline, CDR1 MNHEY and CDR2 SVGAGI. The CDR3 consists of 15 residues. V lost 3 bases to trimming and J lost 8 bases, with 16 bases between them. The CDR3 nucleotides read TGTGCCAGCAGTTATTCGGGGGTTTTCCGGGAAAAACTGTTTTTT. As protein: CASSYSGVFREKLFF.

CDR3 coding DNA: TGTGCCAGCAGGACCACTACGAGCTCCTACGAGCAGTACTTC. Translated: CASRTTTSSYEQYF. This chain joins TRBV6-5 and TRBJ2-7; the D is unclear. Trimming pared 6 bases from V and 0 bases from J, leaving 12 bases between. This CDR3 is built from 14 residues. Germline V gene lookup returns CDR1 MNHEY and CDR2 SVGAGI.

J is TRBJ2-2 and V is TRBV9; tentative D call: TRBD2 (5 bases). Germline V gives CDR1 SGDLS, CDR2 YYNGEE. There are 13 residues in the CDR3. The V end was cut by 3 bases, the J end by 6 bases, with 9 bases between. The CDR3 reads CASSAELAGELFF. CDR3 in DNA: TGTGCCAGCAGCGCAGAACTAGCCGGGGAGCTGTTTTTT.